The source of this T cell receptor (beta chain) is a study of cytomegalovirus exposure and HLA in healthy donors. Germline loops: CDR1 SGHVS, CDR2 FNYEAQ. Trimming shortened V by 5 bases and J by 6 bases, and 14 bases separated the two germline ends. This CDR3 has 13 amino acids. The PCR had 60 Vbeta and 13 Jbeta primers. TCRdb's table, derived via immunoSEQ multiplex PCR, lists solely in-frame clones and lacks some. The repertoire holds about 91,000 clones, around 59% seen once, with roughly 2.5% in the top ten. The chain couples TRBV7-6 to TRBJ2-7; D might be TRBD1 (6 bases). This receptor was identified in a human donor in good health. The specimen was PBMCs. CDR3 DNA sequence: TGTGCCAGCAGCAAAGGACAGACTGGCGAGCAGTACTTC. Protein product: CASSKGQTGEQYF.